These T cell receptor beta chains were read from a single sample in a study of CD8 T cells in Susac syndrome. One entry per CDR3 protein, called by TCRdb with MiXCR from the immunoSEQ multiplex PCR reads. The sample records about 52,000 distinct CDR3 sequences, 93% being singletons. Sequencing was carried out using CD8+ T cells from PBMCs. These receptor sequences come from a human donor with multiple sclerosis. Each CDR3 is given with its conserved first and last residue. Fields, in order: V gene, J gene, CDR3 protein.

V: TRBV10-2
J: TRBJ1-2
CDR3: CASGSKWSGYTF

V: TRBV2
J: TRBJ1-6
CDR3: CASSAGSNSPLHF

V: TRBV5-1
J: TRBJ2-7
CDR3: CASTSGTGAYEQYF

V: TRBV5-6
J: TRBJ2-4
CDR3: CASSLGGPGLAKNIQYF

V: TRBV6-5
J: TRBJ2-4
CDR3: CASSYPIQGLAKNIQYF

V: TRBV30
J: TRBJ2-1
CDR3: CAWSEGGLSYNEQFF

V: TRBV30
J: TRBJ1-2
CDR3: CACNSFDIRYGYTF

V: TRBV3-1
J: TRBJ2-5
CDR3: CASSQMVGDPQETQYF

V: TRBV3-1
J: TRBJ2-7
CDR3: CASSQGRYEQYF

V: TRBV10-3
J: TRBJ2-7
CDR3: CAISRPDRTYEQYF

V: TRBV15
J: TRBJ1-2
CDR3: CATGSQGAGGYTF

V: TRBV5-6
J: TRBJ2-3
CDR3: CASSLGGDTQYF

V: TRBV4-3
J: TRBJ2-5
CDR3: CASSQDYLLGETQYF

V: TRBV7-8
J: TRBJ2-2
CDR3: CASRAGRTANTGELFF

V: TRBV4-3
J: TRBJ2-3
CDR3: CASSQDGGLTDTQYF

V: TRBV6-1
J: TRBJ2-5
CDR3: CASSRAEGQGQETQYF

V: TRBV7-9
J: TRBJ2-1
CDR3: CAITIFSSYNEQFF

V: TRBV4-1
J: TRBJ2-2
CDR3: CASSQEKVGTGELFF

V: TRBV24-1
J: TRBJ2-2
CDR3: CATSDFVTGAVETGELFF

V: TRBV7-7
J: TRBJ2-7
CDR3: CASSEGIPLEGRNEQYF

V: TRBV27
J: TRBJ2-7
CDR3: CASRQGFDEQYF

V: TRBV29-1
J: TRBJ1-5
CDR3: CSAQGDSNQPQHF

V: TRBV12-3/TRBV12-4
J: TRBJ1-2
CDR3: CASTLGGAGYTF

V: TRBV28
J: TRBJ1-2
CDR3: CASSLPDGGYTF

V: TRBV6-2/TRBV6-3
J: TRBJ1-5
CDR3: CASSRLSNQPQHF

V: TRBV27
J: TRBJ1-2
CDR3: CASSRERTGLYGYTF

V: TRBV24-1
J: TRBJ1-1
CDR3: CATKIGPNTEAFF

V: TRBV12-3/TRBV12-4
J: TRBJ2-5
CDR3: CASSGTSGVGETQYF

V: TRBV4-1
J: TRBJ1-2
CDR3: CASSPGPVANYGYTF

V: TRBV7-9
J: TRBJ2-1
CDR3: CASSFLGGNEQFF

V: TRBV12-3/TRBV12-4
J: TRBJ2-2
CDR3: CASSLGAGELFF

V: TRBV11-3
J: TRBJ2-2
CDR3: CASSFFRGGTGELFF

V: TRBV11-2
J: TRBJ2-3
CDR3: CASSPASGGSTDTQYF

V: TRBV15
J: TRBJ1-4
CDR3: CATSAGATNEKLFF

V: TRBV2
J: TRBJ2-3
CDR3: CASSLTSGATDTQYF

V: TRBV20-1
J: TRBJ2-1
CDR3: CSASGWGLYNEQFF

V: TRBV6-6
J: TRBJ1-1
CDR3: CASSYGSYTEAFF

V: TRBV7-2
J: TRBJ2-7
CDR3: CASSLGLPSGGMYEQYF

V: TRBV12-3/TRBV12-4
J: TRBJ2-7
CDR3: CASSIGTATLCEQYF

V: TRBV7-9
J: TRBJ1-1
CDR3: CASSIPLGNTEAFF

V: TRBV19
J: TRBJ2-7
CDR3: CASSIAGHYEQYF

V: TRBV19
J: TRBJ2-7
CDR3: CASSIWQGSYEQYF

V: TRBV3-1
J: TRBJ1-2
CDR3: CASSHSGTGGANGYTF

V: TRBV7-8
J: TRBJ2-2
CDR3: CASSWGTGRTGELFF

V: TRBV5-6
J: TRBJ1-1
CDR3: CASSLQFMNTEAFF

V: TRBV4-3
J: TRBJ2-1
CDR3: CASSQGATSGTPGHNEQFF

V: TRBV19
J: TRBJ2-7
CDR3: CASSAGTFSYEQYF